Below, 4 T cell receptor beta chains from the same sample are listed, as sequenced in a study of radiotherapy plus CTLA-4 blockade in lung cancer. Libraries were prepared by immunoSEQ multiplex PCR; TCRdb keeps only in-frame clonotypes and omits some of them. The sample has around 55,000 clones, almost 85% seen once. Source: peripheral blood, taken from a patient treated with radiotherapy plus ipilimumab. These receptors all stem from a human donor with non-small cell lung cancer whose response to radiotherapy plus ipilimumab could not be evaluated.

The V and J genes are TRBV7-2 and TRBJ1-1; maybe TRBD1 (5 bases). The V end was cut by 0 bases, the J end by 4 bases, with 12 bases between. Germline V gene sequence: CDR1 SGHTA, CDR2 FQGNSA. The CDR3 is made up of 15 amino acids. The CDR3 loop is CASSLARQLGTEAFF. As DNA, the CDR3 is TGTGCCAGCAGCTTAGCTAGACAGTTAGGCACTGAAGCTTTCTTT.

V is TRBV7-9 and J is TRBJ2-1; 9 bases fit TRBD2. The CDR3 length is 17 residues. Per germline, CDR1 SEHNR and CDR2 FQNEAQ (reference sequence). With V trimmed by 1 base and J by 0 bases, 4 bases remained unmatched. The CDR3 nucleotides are TGTGCCAGCAGCTTAGGTAGCGGGAGTGGCTCCTACAATGAGCAGTTCTTC. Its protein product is CASSLGSGSGSYNEQFF.

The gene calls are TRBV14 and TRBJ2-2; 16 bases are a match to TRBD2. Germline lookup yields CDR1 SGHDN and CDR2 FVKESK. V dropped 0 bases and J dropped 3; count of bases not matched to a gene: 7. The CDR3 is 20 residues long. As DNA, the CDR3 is TGTGCCAGCAGCCAAGAAGGGACTAGCGGGAGGGATACCCACACCGGGGAGCTGTTTTTT. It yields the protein CASSQEGTSGRDTHTGELFF. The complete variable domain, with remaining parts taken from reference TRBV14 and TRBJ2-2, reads EAGVTQFPSHSVIEKGQTVTLRCDPISGHDNLYWYRRVMGKEIKFLLHFVKESKQDESGMPNNRFLAERTGGTYSTLKVQPAELEDSGVYFCASSQEGTSGRDTHTGELFFGEGSRLTVL.

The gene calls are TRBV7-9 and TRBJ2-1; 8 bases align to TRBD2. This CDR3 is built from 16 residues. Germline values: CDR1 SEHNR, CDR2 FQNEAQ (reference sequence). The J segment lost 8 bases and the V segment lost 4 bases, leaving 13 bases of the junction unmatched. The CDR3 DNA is TGTGCCAGCAGCTCCTGGACTAGCTGGGGGGGGGATGAGCAGTTCTTC. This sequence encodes CASSSWTSWGGDEQFF. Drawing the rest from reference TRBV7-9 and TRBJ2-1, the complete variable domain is DTGVSQNPRHKITKRGQNVTFRCDPISEHNRLYWYRQTLGQGPEFLTYFQNEAQLEKSRLLSDRFSAERPKGSFSTLEIQRTEQGDSAMYLCASSSWTSWGGDEQFFGPGTRLTVL.